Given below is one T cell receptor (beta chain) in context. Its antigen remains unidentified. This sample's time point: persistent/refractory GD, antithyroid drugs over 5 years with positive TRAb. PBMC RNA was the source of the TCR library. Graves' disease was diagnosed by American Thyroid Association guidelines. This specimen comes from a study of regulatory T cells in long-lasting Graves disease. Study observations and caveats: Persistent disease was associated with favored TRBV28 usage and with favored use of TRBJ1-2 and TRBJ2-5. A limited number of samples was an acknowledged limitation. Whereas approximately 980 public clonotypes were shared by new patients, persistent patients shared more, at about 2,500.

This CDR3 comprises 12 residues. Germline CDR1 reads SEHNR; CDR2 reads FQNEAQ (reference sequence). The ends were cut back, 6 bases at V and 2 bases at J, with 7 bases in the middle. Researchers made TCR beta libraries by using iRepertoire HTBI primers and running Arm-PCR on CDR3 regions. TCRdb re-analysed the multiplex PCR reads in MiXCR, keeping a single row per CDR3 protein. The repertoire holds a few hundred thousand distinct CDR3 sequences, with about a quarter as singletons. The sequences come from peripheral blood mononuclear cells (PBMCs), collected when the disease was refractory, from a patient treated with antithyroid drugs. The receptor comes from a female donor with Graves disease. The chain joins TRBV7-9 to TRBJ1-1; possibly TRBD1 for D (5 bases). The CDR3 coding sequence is TGTGCCAGCAGACAGGTAAACACTGAAGCTTTCTTT. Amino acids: CASRQVNTEAFF. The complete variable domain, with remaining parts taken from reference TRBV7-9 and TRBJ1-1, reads DTGVSQNPRHKITKRGQNVTFRCDPISEHNRLYWYRQTLGQGPEFLTYFQNEAQLEKSRLLSDRFSAERPKGSFSTLEIQRTEQGDSAMYLCASRQVNTEAFFGQGTRLTVV.